This T cell receptor beta chain was captured in a study of molecular identifiers for immune sequencing clone quantification. Findings of the study overall: About a million naive cells reportedly did not prevent detection of spiked Jurkat TCR RNA from one cell. Over 99% of CMV-specific effector molecules, but under 1% of naive ones, were in clones above 20 copies.

Of note for this clonotype: Its cognate antigen is unknown.

Isolation of naive CD8 T cells was achieved by sorting on a CD8+CD4-CCR7+CD45RA+ phenotype. This CDR3 has 16 residues. CDR1 SGHVS and CDR2 FQNEAQ come from the germline V gene. Trimming shortened V by 0 bases and J by 7 bases, and 16 bases separated the two germline ends. Preparation of the bulk TCR libraries relied on previously described methods and listed TCR primers. One entry per CDR3 protein results from TCRdb running MiXCR on the PCR reads. The data contain about 500,000 distinct CDR3 sequences, roughly a fifth of them seen just once; the ten biggest clones take up approximately 0.84%. V and J are TRBV7-8 and TRBJ1-5; D perhaps matches TRBD1 (5 bases). This TCR derives from a human donor in good health. Some libraries in this study had Jurkat cell RNA spiked in. Sequencing input: naive CD8+ T cells from blood, with Jurkat cell RNA spiked in. Stated subset: FACS-sorted CD8+CD4-CCR7+CD45RA+ naive T cells. CDR3 sequence: CASSLAGGVAPQPQHF. The DNA of the CDR3 is TGTGCCAGCAGCTTAGCCGGGGGGGTGGCACCACAGCCCCAGCATTTT.